This paragraph reports one T cell receptor beta chain. The PCR used 60 Vbeta and 13 Jbeta primers. Using immunoSEQ multiplex PCR, the repertoire was profiled, and TCRdb retains in-frame clones only, with some absent. This repertoire comprises 100,000 to 150,000 clones; its ten largest clones make up more than 1.5%. The CDR3 runs to 15 residues. Germline V gene lookup returns CDR1 MGHRA and CDR2 YSYEKL. The V end was cut by 0 bases, the J end by 1 base, with 9 bases between. This record comes from a study of cytomegalovirus exposure and HLA in healthy donors. The chain uses TRBV4-1 and TRBJ2-5; D call uncertain. Sequenced: PBMCs. The sequence was collected from a young man in good health and CMV-seronegative. CDR3 protein: CASSQDSAPQETQYF. In DNA form, the CDR3 reads TGCGCCAGCAGCCAAGATAGTGCTCCCCAAGAGACCCAGTACTTC.